What follows describes a single T cell receptor (beta chain). What it binds is unknown. TCRdb's table, derived via immunoSEQ multiplex PCR, lists solely in-frame clones and lacks some. The table includes about 72,000 clones, around 77% detected once. Isolation of CD4+ T cells took place after about 10 days of culture. All vaccine recipients tested negative for nucleocapsid antibodies and had never contracted SARS-CoV-2 infection. These data are taken from a study of vaccination effects on CD4 cells after COVID-19. Background on the study: Antigen-specific CD4+ T cells were first expanded with viral peptide pools by the ViraFEST assay and only then sequenced.

Whole-study results and caveats: After vaccination of healthy people, only 1 of 255 vaccine-induced clones cross-reacted with common cold coronaviruses.

Trimming shortened V by 4 bases and J by 0 bases, and 13 bases separated the two germline ends. This CDR3 has 15 amino acids. Germline V gene sequence: CDR1 SGHRS, CDR2 YFSETQ. The V gene is TRBV5-1, the J gene TRBJ1-1, with D perhaps matching TRBD1 (5 bases). This receptor was identified in a human donor who received a COVID-19 vaccine. Material: CD4+ T cells from PBMCs cultured without peptide, obtained before COVID-19 vaccination. This chain's CDR3 is CASSADTFMNTEAFF. For the CDR3, the DNA is TGCGCCAGCAGCGCGGACACATTCATGAACACTGAAGCTTTCTTT.